A selection of T cell receptor beta chains follows, all from one sample in a study of blood T cell repertoires in COVID-19. Some clones are missing from TCRdb's copy, which holds only in-frame ones; the method was immunoSEQ multiplex PCR. The top ten clones hold 0.7% to 0.95% of a sample with almost 200,000 clones, about 90% of them seen once. Sequenced material: peripheral blood. These receptors all stem from a woman in her 70s with acute or convalescent COVID-19. CDR3s include the opening cysteine and the closing phenylalanine or tryptophan. A D gene is named only where the DNA matches it firmly. Not all rows give a size; the values are once, few, many and, for expanded clones, a class.

J gene: TRBJ2-7; CDR3 length: 13; clone size: NA; D gene: TRBD2; V gene: TRBV11-3; CDR3 protein: CASSFIAGHRQYF; CDR3 DNA: TGTGCCAGCAGCTTCATAGCGGGCCACCGGCAGTACTTC
J gene: TRBJ1-2; CDR3 length: 16; clone size: NA; D gene: TRBD1; V gene: TRBV7-8; CDR3 protein: CASSLVGTGSNYGYTF; CDR3 DNA: TGTGCCAGCAGCTTAGTGGGGACAGGGTCCAACTATGGCTACACCTTC
J gene: TRBJ2-7; CDR3 length: 15; clone size: NA; D gene: TRBD1; V gene: TRBV18; CDR3 protein: CASSQVGQGPGEQYF; CDR3 DNA: TGTGCCAGCTCACAAGTGGGACAGGGACCGGGGGAGCAGTACTTC
J gene: TRBJ2-5; CDR3 length: 12; clone size: NA; D gene: NA; V gene: TRBV29-1; CDR3 protein: CSVGVRAETQYF; CDR3 DNA: TGCAGCGTTGGAGTCAGGGCGGAGACCCAGTACTTC
J gene: TRBJ1-3; CDR3 length: 15; clone size: NA; D gene: TRBD1; V gene: TRBV20-1; CDR3 protein: CSASLSGTAGNTIYF; CDR3 DNA: TGCAGTGCTAGTCTCTCGGGGACAGCTGGAAACACCATATATTTT
J gene: TRBJ2-3; CDR3 length: 13; clone size: once; D gene: NA; V gene: TRBV7-9; CDR3 protein: CASSPWGPDTQYF; CDR3 DNA: TGTGCCAGCAGCCCGTGGGGGCCCGATACGCAGTATTTT
J gene: TRBJ2-6; CDR3 length: 17; clone size: NA; D gene: NA; V gene: TRBV19; CDR3 protein: CASSGWAGLTGANVLTF; CDR3 DNA: TGTGCCAGTAGTGGGTGGGCAGGGCTAACTGGGGCCAACGTCCTGACTTTC
J gene: TRBJ2-5; CDR3 length: 15; clone size: NA; D gene: TRBD1; V gene: TRBV28; CDR3 protein: CASSLWGQGVETQYF; CDR3 DNA: TGTGCCAGCAGTTTATGGGGACAGGGTGTCGAGACCCAGTACTTC
J gene: TRBJ1-2; CDR3 length: 12; clone size: NA; D gene: TRBD1; V gene: TRBV2; CDR3 protein: CASSRQGYGYTF; CDR3 DNA: TGTGCCAGCAGCAGACAGGGGTATGGCTACACCTTC
J gene: TRBJ2-3; CDR3 length: 15; clone size: NA; D gene: TRBD1; V gene: TRBV19; CDR3 protein: CASRLQGANRDTQYF; CDR3 DNA: TGTGCCAGTAGACTTCAGGGGGCAAACAGAGATACGCAGTATTTT
J gene: TRBJ2-2; CDR3 length: 17; clone size: NA; D gene: TRBD1; V gene: TRBV9; CDR3 protein: CASSVVPGQGTAGELFF; CDR3 DNA: TGTGCCAGCAGCGTAGTCCCGGGACAGGGAACCGCCGGGGAGCTGTTTTTT
J gene: TRBJ2-1; CDR3 length: 20; clone size: NA; D gene: TRBD2; V gene: TRBV6-2/TRBV6-3; CDR3 protein: CASSYALVASGTGSYNEQFF; CDR3 DNA: TGTGCCAGCAGTTACGCCCTGGTGGCTAGCGGGACCGGCTCCTACAATGAGCAGTTCTTC
J gene: TRBJ2-1; CDR3 length: 14; clone size: NA; D gene: NA; V gene: TRBV6-5; CDR3 protein: CASSLVPGYNEQFF; CDR3 DNA: TGTGCCAGCTCCCTCGTCCCGGGTTACAATGAGCAGTTCTTC
J gene: TRBJ2-3; CDR3 length: 19; clone size: NA; D gene: TRBD2; V gene: TRBV18; CDR3 protein: CASSPLALAGTLSTDTQYF; CDR3 DNA: TGTGCCAGCTCACCACTTGCTCTAGCGGGGACCCTTAGCACAGATACGCAGTATTTT
J gene: TRBJ2-5; CDR3 length: 13; clone size: NA; D gene: NA; V gene: TRBV18; CDR3 protein: CASSRNSQETQYF; CDR3 DNA: TGTGCCAGCTCACGAAACTCCCAAGAGACCCAGTACTTC
J gene: TRBJ2-2; CDR3 length: 14; clone size: NA; D gene: TRBD1; V gene: TRBV2; CDR3 protein: CASSEYRGAGELFF; CDR3 DNA: TGTGCCAGCAGTGAATACAGGGGAGCCGGGGAGCTGTTTTTT
J gene: TRBJ1-4; CDR3 length: 16; clone size: NA; D gene: NA; V gene: TRBV7-5; CDR3 protein: CVRSLEQRATNEKLFF; CDR3 DNA: TGTGTCAGAAGCTTAGAACAGAGAGCAACTAATGAAAAACTGTTTTTT
J gene: TRBJ1-5; CDR3 length: 18; clone size: NA; D gene: TRBD1; V gene: TRBV27; CDR3 protein: CASSTDPRGLGSNQPQHF; CDR3 DNA: TGTGCCAGCAGTACCGACCCTAGGGGGCTTGGTAGCAATCAGCCCCAGCATTTT
J gene: TRBJ2-3; CDR3 length: 18; clone size: NA; D gene: NA; V gene: TRBV28; CDR3 protein: CASSFYLLGSKGTDTQYF; CDR3 DNA: TGTGCCAGCAGTTTCTACCTCCTAGGCTCCAAGGGCACAGATACGCAGTATTTT
J gene: TRBJ1-5; CDR3 length: 12; clone size: NA; D gene: NA; V gene: TRBV29-1; CDR3 protein: CSVVLEGQPQHF; CDR3 DNA: TGCAGCGTTGTCCTGGAGGGACAGCCCCAGCATTTT
J gene: TRBJ1-4; CDR3 length: 18; clone size: NA; D gene: TRBD1; V gene: TRBV28; CDR3 protein: CASSPRREQGAVREKLFF; CDR3 DNA: TGTGCCAGCAGTCCTCGACGAGAACAGGGGGCCGTGCGAGAAAAACTGTTTTTT
J gene: TRBJ2-2; CDR3 length: 14; clone size: NA; D gene: NA; V gene: TRBV7-2; CDR3 protein: CASSSDGGTGELFF; CDR3 DNA: TGTGCCAGCAGCTCCGATGGAGGGACCGGGGAGCTGTTTTTT
J gene: TRBJ1-2; CDR3 length: 17; clone size: NA; D gene: NA; V gene: TRBV18; CDR3 protein: CASSPLSYPTANYGYTF; CDR3 DNA: TGTGCCAGCTCACCACTTTCCTATCCGACTGCGAACTATGGCTACACCTTC
J gene: TRBJ1-1; CDR3 length: 15; clone size: NA; D gene: NA; V gene: TRBV5-1; CDR3 protein: CASSLLGQVEVKAFF; CDR3 DNA: TGCGCCAGCAGCTTGTTGGGGCAGGTAGAGGTGAAGGCTTTCTTT
J gene: TRBJ1-4; CDR3 length: 15; clone size: NA; D gene: NA; V gene: TRBV10-2; CDR3 protein: CASSVNGLSNEKLFF; CDR3 DNA: TGCGCCAGCAGTGTAAATGGACTAAGTAATGAAAAACTGTTTTTT
J gene: TRBJ1-3; CDR3 length: 15; clone size: few; D gene: TRBD1; V gene: TRBV5-5; CDR3 protein: CASSGGTGKGNTIYF; CDR3 DNA: TGTGCCAGCAGCGGCGGGACAGGGAAAGGAAACACCATATATTTT